This T cell receptor beta chain was retrieved from a study of T cell responses to AZD1222 COVID-19 vaccine. Findings and limits, study-wide: Dominant CD4 TCR responses targeted spike regions 160-218 and 743-854. Increased Spike-specific TCR breadth and depth were observed after two AZD1222 doses. The study sampled repertoires only after the peak T cell response.

Data came from immunoSEQ multiplex PCR; TCRdb stores just in-frame clones and leaves some out. The table lists 150,000 to 200,000 clones, roughly 88% of them singletons. Worth noting for this clone: Its antigen is undetermined.

The material sequenced was peripheral blood, taken on day 0 of AZD1222 vaccination. This clonotype originated in an adult in good health.

The CDR3 is CASSLGTARTNSPLHF. The CDR3 DNA sequence: TGTGCCAGCAGCTTAGGGACAGCCCGGACTAATTCACCCCTCCACTTT. The chain employs TRBV7-2 and TRBJ1-6; maybe TRBD1 (6 bases). Germline loops: CDR1 SGHTA, CDR2 FQGNSA. CDR3 length: 16 residues. The V end was cut by 1 base, the J end by 6 bases, with 13 bases between. Looking up the rest from reference TRBV7-2 and TRBJ1-6 gives the full variable domain: GAGVSQSPSNKVTEKGKDVELRCDPISGHTALYWYRQSLGQGLEFLIYFQGNSAPDKSGLPSDRFSAERTGGSVSTLTIQRTQQEDSAVYLCASSLGTARTNSPLHFGNGTRLTVT.